This T cell receptor beta chain was retrieved from a study of cytomegalovirus exposure and HLA in healthy donors. The PCR had 60 Vbeta and 13 Jbeta primers. Profiled with immunoSEQ multiplex PCR; TCRdb holds only in-frame clones, not every one. Of a few hundred thousand clones listed, 65% to 85% were seen once; the top ten hold approximately 2.9%. Deletions cut 3 bases from V and 4 bases from J, with 9 bases between. CDR3 size: 13 residues. Germline V CDR1 and CDR2: SGHTA, FQGNSA. This sequence was found in a man aged 30-40 years in good health and CMV-seronegative. The specimen sequenced was PBMCs. The chain joins TRBV7-2 to TRBJ1-2; maybe TRBD1 (5 bases). The CDR3 spells CASSFTGSYGYTF. Here the CDR3 DNA reads TGTGCCAGCAGCTTCACAGGCAGCTATGGCTACACCTTC.